The 5 T cell receptor beta chains presented below share a single source sample, sequenced in a study of long-term antiretroviral therapy in people with HIV. Version v3.0 of the immunoSEQ assay was performed at survey level. Repertoires were generated with immunoSEQ multiplex PCR, while TCRdb's copy carries only in-frame clones and drops some. The data show approximately 35,000 clones, more than 75% seen once. This sample comprised unsorted PBMCs, obtained 1.9 years after starting antiretroviral therapy. The receptors derive from a man aged 18 to 35 with HIV.

The rearrangement joins TRBV6-5 to TRBJ1-6; D is possibly TRBD1 (6 bases). V was clipped by 6 bases and J by 8 bases, with 14 bases between them. The germline gives CDR1 MNHEY, CDR2 SVGAGI. There are 14 residues in the CDR3. The CDR3: CASRVGHLDSPLHF. CDR3 nucleotides: TGTGCCAGCAGGGTGGGACACCTGGATTCACCCCTCCACTTT.

V usage is TRBV28 and J usage is TRBJ1-2; D is unclear. In germline, CDR1 is MDHEN, CDR2 SYDVKM. Trimming stripped 3 bases from V and 4 bases from J, with 3 bases between. The CDR3 sequence is 11 residues long. The DNA for the CDR3 is TGTGCCAGCAGTTTGGCCTATGGCTACACCTTC. Residues: CASSLAYGYTF.

This rearrangement joins TRBV6-5 to TRBJ1-4, with a tentative D call TRBD1 (5 bases). This CDR3 region has 16 residues. CDR1 MNHEY and CDR2 SVGAGI come from the germline V gene. Trimming shortened V by 0 bases and J by 10 bases, and 18 bases separated the two germline ends. The DNA for the CDR3 is TGTGCCAGCAGTTACTCGATTAAGACAGCCCGGGGAAAACTGTTTTTT. It specifies CASSYSIKTARGKLFF.

V usage is TRBV6-5 and J usage is TRBJ1-2; 7 bases match TRBD1. Trimming at V came to 3 bases and at J to 5 bases, leaving 6 bases not matched to a gene. The CDR3 runs 14 residues. Germline CDR1 is MNHEY and CDR2 is SVGAGI. CDR3 sequence (DNA): TGTGCCAGCAGTTATACAGGGGTGGGGTATGGCTACACCTTC. Translating it yields CASSYTGVGYGYTF.

The genes are TRBV25-1 and TRBJ2-3; D ambiguous. Trimming left V 2 bases short and J 2 bases short, with 11 bases between. The length of the CDR3 is 15 residues. Germline V CDR1 and CDR2: MGHDK, SYGVNS. The CDR3 loop is CASSEVQTYTDTQYF. For the CDR3, the DNA is TGTGCCAGCAGTGAAGTCCAGACATACACAGATACGCAGTATTTT. Filled out from reference TRBV25-1 and TRBJ2-3, the complete variable domain reads EADIYQTPRYLVIGTGKKITLECSQTMGHDKMYWYQQDPGMELHLIHYSYGVNSTEKGDLSSESTVSRIRTEHFPLTLESARPSHTSQYLCASSEVQTYTDTQYFGPGTRLTVL.